The entry that follows covers one T cell receptor (beta chain) sequence. These data originate in a study of blood T cell repertoires in COVID-19. At the level of the study: Acute and convalescent COVID-19 specimens originated in the United States, Italy and Spain. T cells, B-cell-depleted T cells, or PBMCs provided the cDNA or gDNA that served as material.

V was clipped by 2 bases and J by 0 bases; unmatched bases: 1. CDR3 length equals 14 residues. CDR1 is SGDLS and CDR2 is YYNGEE in the germline V gene. Methods used by the authors: Counts of nucleated cells, estimated from reference gene primer amplification, were obtained. Assay: immunoSEQ multiplex PCR; the TCRdb copy retains only in-frame clones and omits some. V, J and clone size are those of that table, while D and trimming were read from the DNA. The data hold more than 150,000 clones, with over 70% observed a single time. This clonotype was obtained from a man aged 55 to 70 with active or convalescent COVID-19. Sequenced sample: peripheral blood. The rearrangement links TRBV9 to TRBJ2-7, with 8 bases lining up with TRBD1. This CDR3 reads CASSVDRDSYEQYF. As DNA, the CDR3 is TGTGCCAGCAGCGTGGACAGGGACTCCTACGAGCAGTACTTC.